The clone carrying this T cell receptor beta chain was seen only once. Antigen specificity is unknown. This entry comes from a study of cytomegalovirus exposure and HLA in healthy donors. Looked up from germline, CDR1 is SEHNR and CDR2 is FQNEAQ (reference sequence). This CDR3 region has 15 residues. V shed 4 bases and J 1 base; nucleotides not matched to a gene: 5. Broader study findings: It was approximately 150 TCR beta chains that were listed as cytomegalovirus-associated. An analysis was carried out later, and it reportedly showed fewer N-insertions in an Asian-associated ancestry cluster than the approximately 700-donor mean.

The PCR used 60 Vbeta and 13 Jbeta primers. Some clones are missing from TCRdb's copy, which holds only in-frame ones; the method was immunoSEQ multiplex PCR. The table has 50,000 to 65,000 clones, under 90% seen once. The TCR originated in a woman between 18 and 29 years old in good health and CMV-seronegative. The sample consisted of PBMCs. The V and J genes are TRBV7-9 and TRBJ1-1; 8 bases align to TRBD1. CDR3 sequence (DNA): TGTGCCAGCAGCTCGTGGACAGGGACGAACACTGAAGCTTTCTTT. Amino acid sequence: CASSSWTGTNTEAFF.